This T cell receptor (beta chain) is drawn from a study of long-term antiretroviral therapy in people with HIV. As for this clone: Its antigen remains unknown.

Survey-level resolution applied to immunoSEQ assay v3.0. The target of sequencing was about 40,000-50,000 T-cell genomes per sample. TCRdb's copy holds only in-frame clones and misses some; the assay was immunoSEQ multiplex PCR. In the table there are 15,000 to 20,000 clones, around four fifths of which are singletons. This CDR3 is built from 15 residues. Germline V gene lookup returns CDR1 SGHRS and CDR2 YFSETQ. Between the trimmed V and J ends, which lost 0 bases and 2 bases, there was a span of 9 bases. About 0.95-10 million cryopreserved PBMC were held in samples before DNA extraction. Study-wide results and caveats: Information on adherence, resistance and therapy changes was unavailable.

The material was unsorted PBMCs, obtained 2.1 to 2.2 years before starting antiretroviral therapy. The receptor was isolated from a man aged 25-45 years with HIV. The rearrangement joins TRBV5-1 to TRBJ2-4; D is uncertain. CDR3 residues: CASSLDRETKNIQYF. CDR3 DNA: TGCGCCAGCAGCTTGGATAGGGAAACCAAAAACATTCAGTACTTC.